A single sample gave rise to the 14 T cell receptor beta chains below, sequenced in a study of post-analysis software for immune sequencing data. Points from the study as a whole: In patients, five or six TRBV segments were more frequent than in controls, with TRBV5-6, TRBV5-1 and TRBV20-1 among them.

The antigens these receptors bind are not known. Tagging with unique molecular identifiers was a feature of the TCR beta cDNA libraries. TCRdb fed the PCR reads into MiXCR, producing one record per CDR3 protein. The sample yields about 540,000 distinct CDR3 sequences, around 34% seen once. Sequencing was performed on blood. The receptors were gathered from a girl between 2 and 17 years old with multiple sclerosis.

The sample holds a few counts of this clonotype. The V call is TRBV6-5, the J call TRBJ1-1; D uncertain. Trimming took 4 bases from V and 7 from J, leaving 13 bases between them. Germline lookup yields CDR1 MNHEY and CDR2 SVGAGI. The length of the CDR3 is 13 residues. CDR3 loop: CASSFLGPGEAFF. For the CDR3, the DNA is TGTGCCAGCAGTTTCCTCGGTCCCGGTGAAGCTTTCTTT.

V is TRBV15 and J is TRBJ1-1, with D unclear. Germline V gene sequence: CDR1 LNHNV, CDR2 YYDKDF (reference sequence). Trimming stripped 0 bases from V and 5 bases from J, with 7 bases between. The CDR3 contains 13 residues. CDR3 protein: CATSRDRGTEAFF. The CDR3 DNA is TGTGCCACCAGCAGAGATCGTGGGACTGAAGCTTTCTTT. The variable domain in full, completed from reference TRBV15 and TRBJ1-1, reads DAMVIQNPRYQVTQFGKPVTLSCSQTLNHNVMYWYQQKSSQAPKLLFHYYDKDFNNEADTPDNFQSRRPNTSFCFLDIRSPGLGDTAMYLCATSRDRGTEAFFGQGTRLTVV.

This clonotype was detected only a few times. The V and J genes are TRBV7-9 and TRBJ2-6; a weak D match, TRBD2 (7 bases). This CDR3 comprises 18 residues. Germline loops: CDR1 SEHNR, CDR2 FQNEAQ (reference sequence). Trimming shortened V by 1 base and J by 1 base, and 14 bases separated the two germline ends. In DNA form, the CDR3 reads TGTGCCAGCAGCTTAGTACGGGGGGCGTTGTCTGGGGCCAACGTCCTGACTTTC. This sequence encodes CASSLVRGALSGANVLTF.

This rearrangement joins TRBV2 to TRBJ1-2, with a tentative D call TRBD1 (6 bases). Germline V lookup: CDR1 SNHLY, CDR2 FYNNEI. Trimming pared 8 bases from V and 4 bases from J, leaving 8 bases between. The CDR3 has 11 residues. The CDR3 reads CASADSYGYTF. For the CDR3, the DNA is TGTGCCAGCGCGGACAGCTATGGCTACACCTTC.

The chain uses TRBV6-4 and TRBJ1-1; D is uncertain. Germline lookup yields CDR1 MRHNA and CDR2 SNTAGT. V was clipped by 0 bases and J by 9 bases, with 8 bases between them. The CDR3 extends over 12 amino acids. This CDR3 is CASSDSKRKAFF. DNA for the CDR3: TGTGCCAGCAGTGACTCGAAAAGGAAAGCTTTCTTT.

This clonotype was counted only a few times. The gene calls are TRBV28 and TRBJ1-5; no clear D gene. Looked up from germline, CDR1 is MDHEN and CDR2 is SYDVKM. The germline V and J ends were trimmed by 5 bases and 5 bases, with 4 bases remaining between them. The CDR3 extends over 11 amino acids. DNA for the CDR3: TGTGCCAGCAGTGGGTATCAGCCCCAGCATTTT. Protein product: CASSGYQPQHF.

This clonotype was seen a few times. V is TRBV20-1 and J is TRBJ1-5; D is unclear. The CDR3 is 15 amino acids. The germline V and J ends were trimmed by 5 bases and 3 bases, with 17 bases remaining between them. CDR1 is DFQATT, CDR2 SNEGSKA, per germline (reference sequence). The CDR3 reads CSAENGRVDNQPQHF. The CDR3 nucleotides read TGCAGTGCTGAGAACGGGAGGGTCGACAATCAGCCCCAGCATTTT.

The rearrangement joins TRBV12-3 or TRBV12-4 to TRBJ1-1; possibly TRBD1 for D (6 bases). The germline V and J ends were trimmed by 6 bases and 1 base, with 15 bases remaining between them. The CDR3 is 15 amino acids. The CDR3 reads CASRHTGTPNTEAFF. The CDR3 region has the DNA TGTGCCAGCAGACACACCGGGACACCGAACACTGAAGCTTTCTTT.

The CDR3 sequence: CASSYPGAVDTQYF. The CDR3 bases are TGTGCCAGCAGTTACCCCGGGGCGGTAGATACGCAGTATTTT. The chain couples TRBV6-5 to TRBJ2-3; perhaps D is TRBD1 or TRBD2 (5 bases each). V dropped 2 bases and J dropped 5 bases, with 11 bases sitting between them. The V gene's germline CDR1 is MNHEY and CDR2 SVGAGI. This CDR3 is 14 amino acids long.

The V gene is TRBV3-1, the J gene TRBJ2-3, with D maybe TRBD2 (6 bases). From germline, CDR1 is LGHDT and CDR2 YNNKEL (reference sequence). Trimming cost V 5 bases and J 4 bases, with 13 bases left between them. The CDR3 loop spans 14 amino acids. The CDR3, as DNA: TGTGCCAGCAGCAATAGCGGTTTCGCAGATACGCAGTATTTT. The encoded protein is CASSNSGFADTQYF.

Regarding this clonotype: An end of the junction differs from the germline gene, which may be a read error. In DNA, the CDR3 is TGTGCTAGCAGCTTAAGCTCTTGGGGCACGAAAGGGGGGAATGAGCTGTACTTC. It translates to CASSLSSWGTKGGNELYF. This chain links TRBV7-7 with TRBJ2-7, with D possibly called TRBD1 or TRBD2 (6 bases each). This CDR3 comprises 18 residues. Germline V gene data show CDR1 as SSHAT and CDR2 as FNYEAQ (reference sequence).

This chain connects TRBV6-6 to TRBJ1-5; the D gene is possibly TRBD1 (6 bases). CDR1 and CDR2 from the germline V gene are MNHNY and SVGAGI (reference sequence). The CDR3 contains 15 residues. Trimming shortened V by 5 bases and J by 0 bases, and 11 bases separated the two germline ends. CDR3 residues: CASSTQGNSNQPQHF. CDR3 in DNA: TGTGCCAGCAGTACACAGGGAAATAGCAATCAGCCCCAGCATTTT.

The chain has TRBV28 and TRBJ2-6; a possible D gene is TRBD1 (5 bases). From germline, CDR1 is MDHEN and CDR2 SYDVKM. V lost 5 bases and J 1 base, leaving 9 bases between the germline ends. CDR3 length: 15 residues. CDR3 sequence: CASSLTVSGANVLTF. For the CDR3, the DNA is TGTGCCAGCAGTCTGACAGTGTCTGGGGCCAACGTCCTGACTTTC. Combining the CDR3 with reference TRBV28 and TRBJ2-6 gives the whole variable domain DVKVTQSSRYLVKRTGEKVFLECVQDMDHENMFWYRQDPGLGLRLIYFSYDVKMKEKGDIPEGYSVSREKKERFSLILESASTNQTSMYLCASSLTVSGANVLTFGAGSRLTVL.

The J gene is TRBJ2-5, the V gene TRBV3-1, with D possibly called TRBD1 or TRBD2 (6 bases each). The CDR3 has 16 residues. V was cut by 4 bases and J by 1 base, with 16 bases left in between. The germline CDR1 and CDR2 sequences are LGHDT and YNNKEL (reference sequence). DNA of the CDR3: TGTGCCAGCAGCCGCCTGGGGGGCGCTCCCCAAGAGACCCAGTACTTC. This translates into CASSRLGGAPQETQYF.